This T cell receptor beta chain is drawn from a study of blood T cell repertoires in COVID-19. Assay: immunoSEQ multiplex PCR; the TCRdb copy retains only in-frame clones and omits some. This sample has roughly 410,000 clones; over 75% occur once, and the top ten carry around 1.5%. Followed over time, Seattle patients had been enrolled while infection was active. The CDR3 consists of 15 residues. Germline V gives CDR1 PRHDT, CDR2 FYEKMQ (reference sequence). V trimming: 5 bases; J trimming: 2 bases; junction bases outside the gene matches: 5. The sequenced material came from peripheral blood. The chain uses TRBV13 and TRBJ2-7, with TRBD1 identical over 11 bases. This receptor was obtained from a woman aged 40 to 49 with COVID-19, enrolled during active disease. In nucleotides, the CDR3 is TGTGCCAGCAGCCACCGGGACAGGGGGACCTACGAGCAGTACTTC. Translated, it gives CASSHRDRGTYEQYF.